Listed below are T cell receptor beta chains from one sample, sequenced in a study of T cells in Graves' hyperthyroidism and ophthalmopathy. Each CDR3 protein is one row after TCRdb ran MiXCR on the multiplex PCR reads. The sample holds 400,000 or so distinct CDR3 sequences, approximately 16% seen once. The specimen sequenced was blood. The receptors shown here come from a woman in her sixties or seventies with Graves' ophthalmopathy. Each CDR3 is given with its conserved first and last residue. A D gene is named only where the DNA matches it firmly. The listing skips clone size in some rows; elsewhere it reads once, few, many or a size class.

CDR3 DNA: TGTGCCACCAGTGATTCAAGGACCCCTAATGAAAAACTGTTTTTT; CDR3 protein: CATSDSRTPNEKLFF; clone size: few; D gene: -; CDR3 length: 15; V gene: TRBV24-1; J gene: TRBJ1-4
CDR3 DNA: TGTGCCAGCTCACCACGACAGGGGGGTCAGCCCCAGCATTTT; CDR3 protein: CASSPRQGGQPQHF; clone size: many; D gene: TRBD1; CDR3 length: 14; V gene: TRBV18; J gene: TRBJ1-5
CDR3 DNA: TGTGCCAGCAGCTTAAGTGCTGATAGGGCCCCTCGAGAGCAGTACTTC; CDR3 protein: CASSLSADRAPREQYF; clone size: -; D gene: -; CDR3 length: 16; V gene: TRBV7-6; J gene: TRBJ2-7
CDR3 DNA: TGTGCCAGCAGTGAATACGGACTAGCGGGAGGGGATACGCAGTATTTT; CDR3 protein: CASSEYGLAGGDTQYF; clone size: few; D gene: TRBD2; CDR3 length: 16; V gene: TRBV25-1; J gene: TRBJ2-3
CDR3 DNA: TGCAGTGCTAGGGGGCCCCGGGGAGCGTCAGTCCAAGAGACCCAGTACTTC; CDR3 protein: CSARGPRGASVQETQYF; clone size: -; D gene: -; CDR3 length: 17; V gene: TRBV20-1; J gene: TRBJ2-5
CDR3 DNA: TGCGCCAGCAGCGCCCAGGGGGAGAGCGATACGCAGTATTTT; CDR3 protein: CASSAQGESDTQYF; clone size: few; D gene: TRBD1; CDR3 length: 14; V gene: TRBV5-1; J gene: TRBJ2-3
CDR3 DNA: TGTGCCAGCAGGCGATTTACTAGCACAGATACGCAGTATTTT; CDR3 protein: CASRRFTSTDTQYF; clone size: many; D gene: -; CDR3 length: 14; V gene: TRBV12-3/TRBV12-4; J gene: TRBJ2-3
CDR3 DNA: TGTGCCAGCTCGACCAGGGGACTTGCTGAAAAACTGTTTTTT; CDR3 protein: CASSTRGLAEKLFF; clone size: many; D gene: -; CDR3 length: 14; V gene: TRBV18; J gene: TRBJ1-4
CDR3 DNA: TGTGCCAGCAGCCGCAGGGGAAAGGGTGAAAAACTGTTTTTT; CDR3 protein: CASSRRGKGEKLFF; clone size: many; D gene: -; CDR3 length: 14; V gene: TRBV7-9; J gene: TRBJ1-4
CDR3 DNA: TGCGCCAGCAGCCAAATCCGGGCGAACACCGGGGAGCTGTTTTTT; CDR3 protein: CASSQIRANTGELFF; clone size: few; D gene: -; CDR3 length: 15; V gene: TRBV4-1; J gene: TRBJ2-2
CDR3 DNA: TGTGCCAGTAGTCAAAGCGGGAGAACAGATACGCAGTATTTT; CDR3 protein: CASSQSGRTDTQYF; clone size: -; D gene: TRBD2; CDR3 length: 14; V gene: TRBV19; J gene: TRBJ2-3
CDR3 DNA: TGTGCCAGCAGCCTATCAGGGGCCTACAATGAGCAGTTCTTC; CDR3 protein: CASSLSGAYNEQFF; clone size: few; D gene: -; CDR3 length: 14; V gene: TRBV14; J gene: TRBJ2-1
CDR3 DNA: TGTGCCAGCAGTTACCTGGGGGAGGCGGATACGCAGTATTTT; CDR3 protein: CASSYLGEADTQYF; clone size: few; D gene: -; CDR3 length: 14; V gene: TRBV6-5; J gene: TRBJ2-3
CDR3 DNA: TGTGCCAGCAGCTCTCGCCCAGCGTCGAACACCGGGGAGCTGTTTTTT; CDR3 protein: CASSSRPASNTGELFF; clone size: many; D gene: -; CDR3 length: 16; V gene: TRBV7-2; J gene: TRBJ2-2
CDR3 DNA: TGCGCCAGCAGCTTCGGGACTAGCGGGGCTTCCCTCTACGAGCAGTACTTC; CDR3 protein: CASSFGTSGASLYEQYF; clone size: few; D gene: TRBD2; CDR3 length: 17; V gene: TRBV5-1; J gene: TRBJ2-7
CDR3 DNA: TGTGCCTGGAGTGTACAGTATGGTGAGCAGTACTTC; CDR3 protein: CAWSVQYGEQYF; clone size: many; D gene: -; CDR3 length: 12; V gene: TRBV30; J gene: TRBJ2-7
CDR3 DNA: TGTGCCAGCAAGGCTCGGACAGGGGTCTATGGCTACACCTTC; CDR3 protein: CASKARTGVYGYTF; clone size: -; D gene: TRBD1; CDR3 length: 14; V gene: TRBV28; J gene: TRBJ1-2
CDR3 DNA: TGTGCCAGCAGCTTGTGGCTAGGGCGGGGCACTGAAGCTTTCTTT; CDR3 protein: CASSLWLGRGTEAFF; clone size: -; D gene: -; CDR3 length: 15; V gene: TRBV11-2; J gene: TRBJ1-1
CDR3 DNA: TGCGCCAGCATGCGCGGGGGCATAGATACGCAGTATTTT; CDR3 protein: CASMRGGIDTQYF; clone size: many; D gene: -; CDR3 length: 13; V gene: TRBV5-1; J gene: TRBJ2-3
CDR3 DNA: TGTGCCAGCAGCCAAGGAACGTTAGCGGTTGAGCAGTTCTTC; CDR3 protein: CASSQGTLAVEQFF; clone size: many; D gene: -; CDR3 length: 14; V gene: TRBV3-1; J gene: TRBJ2-1
CDR3 DNA: TGTGCCAGCAGCGTATCAGGGTCTAGCGCCTACAATGAGCAGTTCTTC; CDR3 protein: CASSVSGSSAYNEQFF; clone size: few; D gene: -; CDR3 length: 16; V gene: TRBV9; J gene: TRBJ2-1
CDR3 DNA: TGTGCTCTGGGGGAGAACTCGAGGAATTCACCCCTCCACTTT; CDR3 protein: CALGENSRNSPLHF; clone size: few; D gene: -; CDR3 length: 14; V gene: TRBV28; J gene: TRBJ1-6
CDR3 DNA: TGCAGTGCTAGGGCTGAAGGGAAAGAGACCCAGTACTTC; CDR3 protein: CSARAEGKETQYF; clone size: many; D gene: -; CDR3 length: 13; V gene: TRBV20-1; J gene: TRBJ2-5
CDR3 DNA: TGTGCCAGCAGTGAGATTGCCGGACAGGGCTCAGAGACCCAGTACTTC; CDR3 protein: CASSEIAGQGSETQYF; clone size: -; D gene: TRBD1; CDR3 length: 16; V gene: TRBV2; J gene: TRBJ2-5
CDR3 DNA: TGTGCCAGCAGCTTAGCGGACAGTCGGAATGAGCAGTTCTTC; CDR3 protein: CASSLADSRNEQFF; clone size: many; D gene: -; CDR3 length: 14; V gene: TRBV5-5; J gene: TRBJ2-1
CDR3 DNA: TGTGCCAGTAGTATAGCCGGGAGGTTCGCCGGGGAGCTGTTTTTT; CDR3 protein: CASSIAGRFAGELFF; clone size: few; D gene: TRBD2; CDR3 length: 15; V gene: TRBV19; J gene: TRBJ2-2
CDR3 DNA: TGTGCCAGCAGTTCCATTCGAGGGACAGGGAACACTGAAGCTTTCTTT; CDR3 protein: CASSSIRGTGNTEAFF; clone size: -; D gene: TRBD1; CDR3 length: 16; V gene: TRBV28; J gene: TRBJ1-1
CDR3 DNA: TGTGCCAGCAACCACAATGAGCAGTTCTTC; CDR3 protein: CASNHNEQFF; clone size: many; D gene: -; CDR3 length: 10; V gene: TRBV2; J gene: TRBJ2-1